This T cell receptor (beta chain) was captured in a study of blood T cell repertoires in COVID-19. V was pared by 2 bases and J by 5 bases, with 12 bases between. Germline V gives CDR1 GTSNPN, CDR2 SVGIG (reference sequence). The CDR3 has 13 amino acids. Sequencing used immunoSEQ multiplex PCR; TCRdb keeps in-frame clones, though not all of them. This sample has roughly 250,000 clones, with 70% to 90% found just once. The sequenced sample consisted of peripheral blood. This TCR was sampled from a woman aged 50 to 60 with acute or convalescent COVID-19. The chain has TRBV30 and TRBJ2-5; D possibly corresponds to TRBD1 (6 bases). In nucleotides, the CDR3 is TGTGCCTGGAGTAGAACAGGGTCGGAGACCCAGTACTTC. This translates into CAWSRTGSETQYF.